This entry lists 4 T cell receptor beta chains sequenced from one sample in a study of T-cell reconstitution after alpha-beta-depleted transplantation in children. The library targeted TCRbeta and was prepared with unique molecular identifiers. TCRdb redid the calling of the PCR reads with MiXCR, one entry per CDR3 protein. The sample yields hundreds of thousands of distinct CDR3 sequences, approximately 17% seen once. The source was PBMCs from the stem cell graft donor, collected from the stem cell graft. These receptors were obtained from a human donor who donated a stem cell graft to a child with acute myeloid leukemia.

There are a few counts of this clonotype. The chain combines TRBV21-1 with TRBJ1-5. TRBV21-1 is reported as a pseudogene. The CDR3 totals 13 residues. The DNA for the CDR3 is TGTGCCAGCAGCAAAGGAGCCAAGCAGCCCCAGCATTTT. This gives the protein CASSKGAKQPQHF.

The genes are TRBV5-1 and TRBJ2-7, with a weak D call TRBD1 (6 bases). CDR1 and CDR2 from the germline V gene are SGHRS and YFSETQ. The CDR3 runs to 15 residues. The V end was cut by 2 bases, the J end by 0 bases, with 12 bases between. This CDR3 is CASSLDPDSSYEQYF. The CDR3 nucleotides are TGCGCCAGCAGCTTAGATCCGGACAGCTCCTACGAGCAGTACTTC.

As DNA, the CDR3 is TGCAGTGCCTCCCAACAAGGAGCAGATACGCAGTATTTT. It codes for CSASQQGADTQYF. This chain uses TRBV20-1 with TRBJ2-3; D remains unclear. V lost 6 bases and J 4 bases, leaving 14 bases between the germline ends. This CDR3 comprises 13 residues. CDR1 is DFQATT and CDR2 is SNEGSKA in the germline V gene (reference sequence).

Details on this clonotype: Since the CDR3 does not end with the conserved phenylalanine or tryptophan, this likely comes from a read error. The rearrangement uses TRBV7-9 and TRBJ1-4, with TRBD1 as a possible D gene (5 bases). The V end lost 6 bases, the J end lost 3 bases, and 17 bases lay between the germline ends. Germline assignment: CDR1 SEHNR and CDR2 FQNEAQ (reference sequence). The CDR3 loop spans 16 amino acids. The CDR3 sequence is CASRPPGTTSNEKLFI. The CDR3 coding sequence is TGTGCCAGCAGGCCCCCGGGGACCACGTCTAATGAAAAACTGTTTATT.